The next 3 T cell receptor beta chains were all read from a single sample in a study of identical twins. Each CDR3 protein is one row after TCRdb ran MiXCR on the 5' RACE reads. Among nearly 900,000 distinct CDR3 sequences listed, approximately 13% were seen once. This same sample was also part of a study on yellow fever vaccine responses in identical twins.

Input material: PBMCs. These receptors were taken from a woman younger than 30 in good health.

The chain has TRBV6-1 and TRBJ2-1, with unresolved D. Germline-derived CDR1 and CDR2 are MNHNS and SASEGT. This CDR3 contains 18 residues. Trimming removed 4 bases from V and 3 bases from J, with 22 bases in between. CDR3 amino acids: CASSGGRWEPLHYNEQFF. CDR3 DNA: TGTGCCAGCAGTGGCGGTAGGTGGGAACCCCTCCACTACAATGAGCAGTTCTTC.

Regarding this clonotype: This sequence may be a read error, since a much larger clone differs from it by one base. The V and J genes are TRBV28 and TRBJ2-1; D remains unclear. The CDR3 spans 13 residues. The germline CDR1 and CDR2 sequences are MDHEN and SYDVKM. Trimming pared 5 bases from V and 4 bases from J, leaving 9 bases between. The CDR3 protein is CASSTDGYNEQFF. The CDR3, as DNA: TGTGCCAGCAGTACCGACGGTTACAATGAGCAGTTCTTC.

The chain couples TRBV12-3 or TRBV12-4 to TRBJ2-2; a weak D match, TRBD2 (6 bases). Trimming pared 2 bases from V and 4 bases from J, leaving 11 bases between. The CDR3 sequence is 15 residues long. DNA for the CDR3: TGTGCCAGCAGTTTATCCCGGGAGCGCACCGGGGAGCTGTTTTTT. It encodes CASSLSRERTGELFF.